These T cell receptor beta chains were read from a single sample in a study of T cell responses to AZD1222 COVID-19 vaccine. This table comes from immunoSEQ multiplex PCR, and its TCRdb copy is limited to in-frame clones, with some not included. The sample has about 140,000 clones, just under 95% seen once. This specimen was peripheral blood, taken on day 0 of AZD1222 vaccination. Receptors were obtained from an adult in good health. CDR3s include the opening cysteine and the closing phenylalanine or tryptophan. The D gene is left open where the match is weak. Where a row states a size, it is once, few, many or the class of an expanded clone; other rows omit it.

TRBD2,TRBJ2-7,.,TRBV30,CAWSRPGLAGPLREQYF,TGTGCCTGGTCCCGGCCGGGACTAGCGGGACCCCTCAGGGAGCAGTACTTC
.,TRBJ2-1,.,TRBV4-1,CASSQGGTSYNEQFF,TGCGCCAGCAGCCAAGGCGGGACCTCCTACAATGAGCAGTTCTTC
.,TRBJ2-3,.,TRBV27,CASSPQGVWETDTQYF,TGTGCCAGCAGTCCCCAAGGGGTGTGGGAAACAGATACGCAGTATTTT
TRBD1,TRBJ2-7,.,TRBV7-9,CASSFGTGGEQYF,TGTGCCAGCAGCTTTGGGACAGGGGGCGAGCAGTACTTC
.,TRBJ1-1,.,TRBV7-9,CAASGRRERNTEAFF,TGTGCAGCCAGTGGGCGGAGGGAAAGGAACACTGAAGCTTTCTTT
TRBD2,TRBJ2-1,.,TRBV9,CASSVAVGTSGRIEQFF,TGTGCCAGCAGCGTGGCTGTAGGGACTAGCGGGAGGATTGAGCAGTTCTTC
.,TRBJ1-2,.,TRBV5-1,CASRLQGESNYGYTF,TGCGCCAGCAGGTTACAGGGTGAATCCAACTATGGCTACACCTTC
.,TRBJ2-1,.,TRBV9,CASSVVGGSYNEQFF,TGTGCCAGCAGCGTAGTTGGGGGCTCCTACAATGAGCAGTTCTTC
.,TRBJ2-7,.,TRBV9,CASSPVGIPGVQYF,TGTGCCAGCAGCCCGGTCGGGATTCCAGGCGTGCAGTACTTC
.,TRBJ2-7,.,TRBV5-1,CASSLGVYEQYF,TGCGCCAGCAGCTTGGGTGTCTACGAGCAGTACTTC
TRBD1,TRBJ1-2,.,TRBV7-9,CASSFLRGQGAVGYTF,TGTGCCAGCAGCTTCCTAAGAGGACAGGGGGCTGTCGGCTACACCTTC
.,TRBJ1-1,.,TRBV29-1,CSVDLGGRDGNTEAFF,TGCAGCGTTGATTTAGGAGGGAGGGATGGGAACACTGAAGCTTTCTTT
.,TRBJ2-7,.,TRBV11-2,CASSLDQSREQYF,TGTGCCAGCAGCTTAGATCAGTCGCGCGAGCAGTACTTC
.,TRBJ1-2,.,TRBV10-3,CAISESGNGYTF,TGTGCCATCAGTGAGTCCGGAAATGGCTACACCTTC
.,TRBJ2-7,.,TRBV27,CASKLGREQYF,TGTGCCAGTAAGTTGGGGCGCGAGCAGTACTTC
TRBD1,TRBJ2-3,.,TRBV23-1,CASSRNDRGPFTGTQYF,TGCGCCAGCAGTCGGAACGACAGGGGGCCGTTCACAGGTACGCAGTATTTT
.,TRBJ2-7,.,TRBV5-1,CASRRSSADSYEQYF,TGCGCCAGCAGACGCTCTAGCGCGGACTCCTACGAGCAGTACTTC
.,TRBJ1-3,.,TRBV28,CASSYLLGGLTGNTIYF,TGTGCCAGCAGTTACCTTTTGGGGGGGCTTACAGGAAACACCATATATTTT
.,TRBJ1-1,.,TRBV5-1,CASSLRGYNTEAFF,TGCGCCAGCAGCTTACGGGGTTATAACACTGAAGCTTTCTTT
.,TRBJ2-7,.,TRBV7-9,CASSSLSPDRYEQYF,TGTGCCAGCAGCTCCCTTAGTCCCGACAGATACGAGCAGTACTTC
TRBD1,TRBJ2-7,few,TRBV11-2,CASSLDRPTSYEQYF,TGTGCCAGCAGCTTGGACAGGCCAACTTCCTACGAGCAGTACTTC
TRBD2,TRBJ2-7,once,TRBV7-9,CASSFHRTGTTSYEQYF,TGTGCCAGCAGCTTCCACAGAACCGGGACTACCTCCTACGAGCAGTACTTC
TRBD1,TRBJ1-2,.,TRBV5-1,CASSLASGQGIFYGYTF,TGCGCCAGCAGCTTGGCCTCGGGACAGGGGATCTTCTATGGCTACACCTTC
.,TRBJ1-2,once,TRBV6-5,CASLRGSGYGYTF,TGTGCCAGCTTAAGGGGATCTGGCTATGGCTACACCTTC
TRBD1,TRBJ2-2,.,TRBV28,CASSSPGQGGAGELFF,TGTGCCAGCAGTTCCCCGGGACAGGGAGGCGCCGGGGAGCTGTTTTTT
.,TRBJ1-2,.,TRBV5-1,CASSLATSYGYTF,TGCGCCAGCAGCTTGGCAACTTCCTATGGCTACACCTTC
TRBD1,TRBJ2-3,.,TRBV25-1,CASSGRDRGTDTQYF,TGTGCCAGCAGTGGCCGGGACAGGGGCACAGATACGCAGTATTTT
.,TRBJ1-4,.,TRBV29-1,CSVGSQGYGEKLFF,TGCAGCGTGGGGTCCCAGGGATATGGGGAAAAACTGTTTTTT
.,TRBJ2-1,.,TRBV5-4,CASTLRGQRGLGVVF,TGTGCCAGCACCCTCAGGGGGCAAAGGGGACTAGGAGTCGTCTTC
TRBD2,TRBJ2-1,.,TRBV5-1,CASGRLAAYNEQFF,TGCGCCAGCGGGCGGCTAGCGGCCTACAATGAGCAGTTCTTC
TRBD1,TRBJ2-7,.,TRBV3-1/TRBV3-2,CASSRDRFSYEQYF,TGTGCCAGCAGCCGGGACAGGTTCTCCTACGAGCAGTACTTC
TRBD2,TRBJ2-2,few,TRBV5-1,CASSPILTSGRSAGELFF,TGCGCCAGCAGCCCAATACTGACTAGCGGGAGATCAGCCGGGGAGCTGTTTTTT
TRBD1,TRBJ1-5,once,TRBV30,CAWSVQDRIGDQPQHF,TGTGCCTGGAGTGTACAGGACAGGATAGGCGATCAGCCCCAGCATTTT
.,TRBJ2-7,few,TRBV11-2,CASSLSGLGDYEQYF,TGTGCCAGCAGCTTAAGTGGTCTTGGCGACTACGAGCAGTACTTC
.,TRBJ1-1,.,TRBV18,CASSPRTVNTEAFF,TGTGCCAGCTCCCCTAGGACCGTGAACACTGAAGCTTTCTTT
.,TRBJ2-3,.,TRBV14,CASSQADTQYF,TGTGCCAGCAGCCAAGCAGATACGCAGTATTTT
.,TRBJ1-2,.,TRBV6-5,CASSVIQGPLGYTF,TGTGCCAGCAGCGTAATACAGGGCCCCCTTGGCTACACCTTC
.,TRBJ1-5,few,TRBV27,CASSSPSTGNRAQHF,TGTGCCAGCAGTTCCCCATCAACAGGGAATAGAGCCCAGCATTTT
.,TRBJ2-4,.,TRBV23-1,CASSHKVPPKNIQYF,TGCGCCAGCAGTCACAAGGTGCCCCCCAAAAACATTCAGTACTTC
TRBD1,TRBJ2-2,.,TRBV4-1,CASSHNRGRTGELFF,TGCGCCAGCAGCCACAACAGGGGACGGACCGGGGAGCTGTTTTTT
TRBD2,TRBJ2-1,once,TRBV2,CASSEGLAAYNEQFF,TGTGCCAGCAGTGAAGGGCTAGCGGCCTACAATGAGCAGTTCTTC
.,TRBJ2-3,.,TRBV5-1,CASSLARTGWTLGDTQYF,TGCGCCAGCAGCTTGGCCAGGACGGGATGGACACTCGGGGATACGCAGTATTTT
.,TRBJ2-1,.,TRBV18,CASSPQRQVNEQFF,TGTGCCAGCTCACCCCAGAGACAGGTAAATGAGCAGTTCTTC
.,TRBJ1-2,.,TRBV5-1,CASSPSVGQLYGYTF,TGCGCCAGCAGCCCCAGTGTTGGACAGCTTTATGGCTACACCTTC
TRBD2,TRBJ2-1,.,TRBV6-2/TRBV6-3,CASSYETGTRRNEQFF,TGTGCCAGCAGTTACGAGACCGGGACTAGAAGAAATGAGCAGTTCTTC
TRBD1,TRBJ1-1,.,TRBV2,CASSEVGTALNTEAFF,TGTGCCAGCAGTGAAGTGGGGACAGCTTTAAACACTGAAGCTTTCTTT